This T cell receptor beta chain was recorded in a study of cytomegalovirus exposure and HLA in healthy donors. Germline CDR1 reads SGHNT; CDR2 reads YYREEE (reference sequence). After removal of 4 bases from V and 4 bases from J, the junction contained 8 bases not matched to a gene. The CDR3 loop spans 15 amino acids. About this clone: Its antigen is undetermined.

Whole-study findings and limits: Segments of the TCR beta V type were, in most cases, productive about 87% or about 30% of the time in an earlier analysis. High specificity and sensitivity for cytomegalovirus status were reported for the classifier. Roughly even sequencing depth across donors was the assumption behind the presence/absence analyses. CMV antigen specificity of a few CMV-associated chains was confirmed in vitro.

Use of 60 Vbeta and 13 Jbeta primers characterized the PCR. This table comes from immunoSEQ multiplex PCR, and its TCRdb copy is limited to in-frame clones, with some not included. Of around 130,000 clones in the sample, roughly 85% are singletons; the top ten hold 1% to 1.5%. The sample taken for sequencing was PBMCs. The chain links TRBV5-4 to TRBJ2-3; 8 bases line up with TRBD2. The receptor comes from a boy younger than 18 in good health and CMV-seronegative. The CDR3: CASSPSAGGADTQYF. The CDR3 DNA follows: TGTGCCAGCAGCCCGTCGGCGGGAGGAGCAGATACGCAGTATTTT.